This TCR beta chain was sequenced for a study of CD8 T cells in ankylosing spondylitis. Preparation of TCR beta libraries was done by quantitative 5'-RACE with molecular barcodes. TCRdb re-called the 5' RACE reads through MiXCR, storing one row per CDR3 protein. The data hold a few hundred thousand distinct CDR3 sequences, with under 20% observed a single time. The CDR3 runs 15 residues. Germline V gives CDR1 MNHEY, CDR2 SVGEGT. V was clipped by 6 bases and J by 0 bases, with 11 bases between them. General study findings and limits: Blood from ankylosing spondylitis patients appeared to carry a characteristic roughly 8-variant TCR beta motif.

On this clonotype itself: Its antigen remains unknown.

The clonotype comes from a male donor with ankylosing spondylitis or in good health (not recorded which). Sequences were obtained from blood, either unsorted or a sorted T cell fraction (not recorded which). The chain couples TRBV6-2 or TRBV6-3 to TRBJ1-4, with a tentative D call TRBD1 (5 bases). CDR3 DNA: TGTGCCAGCAGCACGGGGCAGACAACTAATGAAAAACTGTTTTTT. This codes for CASSTGQTTNEKLFF.